This TCR beta chain was identified during a study of blood T cell repertoires in COVID-19. Study information: Nucleic acid was either cDNA or gDNA, and it came from T cells, B-cell-depleted T cells, or PBMCs.

The V end was cut by 2 bases, the J end by 4 bases, with 8 bases between. In germline, CDR1 is MNHNS, CDR2 SASEGT. The CDR3 covers 13 residues. Only a few counts were recorded for this clone. The assay was immunoSEQ multiplex PCR, and TCRdb's table has in-frame clones only and misses some. The sample yields approximately 160,000 clones, roughly 90% seen once. The receptor was isolated from a man in his fifties with acute or convalescent COVID-19. The sample consisted of peripheral blood. This chain links TRBV6-1 with TRBJ1-2; D is undetermined. Written as DNA, the CDR3 is TGTGCCAGCAGTGAACTAGGGAGCTATGGCTACACCTTC. It is translated as CASSELGSYGYTF.